This T cell receptor beta chain was sequenced for a study of regulatory T cells in long-lasting Graves disease. Study background: Under 3 months of antithyroid drugs had been taken by newly diagnosed Graves' patients. Whole-study findings and limits: Public clonotype sharing was higher in persistent than newly diagnosed patients.

This clonotype was recorded many times. Its antigen is unidentified. Time point in this sample: newly diagnosed GD, antithyroid drugs for less than 3 months. PBMCs provided the RNA from which the TCR library was made. With EDTA tubes as the receptacles, 7.5 to 10 milliliters of peripheral blood were drawn. Both iRepertoire HTBI primers and Arm-PCR of CDR3 regions were used to build the TCR beta libraries. TCRdb ran MiXCR on the multiplex PCR reads and lists one entry per CDR3 protein. The sample lists 680,000 or so distinct CDR3 sequences, 16% occurring once. V lost 5 bases and J 4 bases, leaving 11 bases between the germline ends. There are 13 residues in the CDR3. Germline lookup yields CDR1 MDHEN and CDR2 SYDVKM. These data were also reused for a study on T cells in Graves' hyperthyroidism and ophthalmopathy. From that report: Stability of Graves' hyperthyroidism was defined as absent ophthalmopathy progression within 18 months.

Sample: peripheral blood mononuclear cells (PBMCs), taken at new diagnosis, from a patient treated with antithyroid drugs. This TCR was sampled from a young woman with Graves disease. The chain links TRBV28 to TRBJ1-2, with D uncertain. The CDR3 spells CASSLQPTYGYTF. In DNA, the CDR3 is TGTGCCAGCAGTCTTCAGCCTACCTATGGCTACACCTTC.